This T cell receptor (beta chain) was found in a study of long-term antiretroviral therapy in people with HIV (dated by TCRdb to between 2022 and 2023). Notes on the research overall: Collection of the earliest samples took place about a decade ahead of the 2015 WHO recommendation for immediate ART, at a time when ART was typically delayed until CD4 counts fell. No cross-contamination during QIAcube processing turned up in test extractions that ran a monoclonal T-cell line alongside around 32 polyclonal samples. Whether ART initiation and durable HIV suppression were associated with changes in peripheral blood TRB repertoire composition and diversity was tested in a retrospective serial study. Of the roughly 30 participants with HIV, more than 10 were female. The cohort contributed about 200 cryopreserved PBMC samples from a few dozen adults with confirmed HIV infection, collected serially over a mean of around six years (range 1-12). What the work shows at the level of the full study, not this receptor alone: The samples were dated from about 2003 to 2018, and the ART regimens that were used may be less effective than current ART regimens. Inferences about post-ART repertoire changes were limited because no data were available on ART adherence, viral resistance or therapy changes. Starting ART was linked to a significant rise in TRB diversity, yet even with long-term ART the diversity remained significantly lower than in transplant donor controls. Unsorted PBMC were profiled instead of sorted CD4+ and CD8+ T cells because pre-ART samples had limited cell numbers. Expanded TRB clones identified before ART initiation dominated the repertoire across all time points, though the dominance fluctuated and decreased in many PLHIV after ART. Because PBMC availability was limited, only the TCR beta chain was sequenced, with no alpha chain pairing. Narrower CDR3 length ranges were observed in HIV repertoires than in controls, and an antigen-experienced repertoire with only a slight naive shift after ART was suggested by the network structure.

The immunoSEQ hsTCRB v3.0 assay was used at survey level resolution to sequence the TRB variable region. The targeted TRB sequencing depth was about 40,000-50,000 T-cell genomes per sample. TRB libraries were pooled and sequenced on an Illumina MiSeq using a v3 150-cycle kit. The original pipeline was this. Analysis of repertoires was carried out in R inside a reproducible Nextflow workflow spanning QC, data transformation and analysis. LymphoSeq2, an R package for exploring AIRR-Seq data, was used to implement custom analyses. A handful of samples that produced fewer than 5000 total TRB sequences were removed, so approximately 170 HIV repertoires were analyzed. Among the 200 or so HIV repertoires that were kept, around 60 were collected before ART initiation and more than 120 were collected after ART initiation. Repertoires were downsampled to 5000 TRB nucleotide sequences, and summary statistics were averaged over 100 downsampling iterations. The analysis kept only TRB sequences whose CDR3 regions were at least seven amino acids long. Diversity was assessed using a clonality score derived from Shannon entropy and using the Gini coefficient. Repertoire networks linked the top 5000 CDR3 amino acid sequences whenever two sequences differed by an edit distance of one. Antigen specificity groups and MHC restriction were predicted for TRB CDR3 amino acid sequences with GLIPH2. Known CMV, EBV, HIV or tissue antigen associations were flagged by matching CDR3 amino acid sequences against VDJdb and McPAS-TCR. Pre-ART, post-ART and control groups were compared with Wilcoxon signed-rank tests and Holm-Bonferroni correction. TCRdb obtained this table from immuneACCESS and retained in-frame rearrangements with V and J assigned. These tables miss some clones; where compared with another copy, unresolved V genes account for less than half of the shortfall, and the remainder is unexplained. Clone size and V and J calls were adopted from that table, with D and trimming inferred from the DNA. The table for this sample lists roughly 28,000 clones; 80% of them were counted only once. 5.5% to 8% of the sample goes to the ten largest clones.

There are a few counts of this clone. Its antigen is still unknown. Nothing much larger sits one base from this clone, and base qualities are not available. Participants were included only if at least one PBMC sample before ART initiation and at least two post-ART samples were available. All participants with HIV were treated in the United States of America. Before DNA extraction, cryopreserved samples containing roughly 0.85-11 million PBMC were thawed and washed. At the time of the earliest PBMC sample, participants with HIV were aged between 23 and 54 years. PBMC samples were contributed by each participant from 1-4 timepoints before ART initiation and 2-8 timepoints after ART initiation, with a median of 7 samples. For every participant, serial HIV viral load, CD4+ T-cell count, ART history and demographic data were obtained. Genomic DNA was extracted from unsorted PBMC with a Qiagen kit on a QIAcube, with processing performed in batches of 12 samples.

The sequenced sample was unsorted PBMCs, obtained 0.3 years after starting antiretroviral therapy. This clonotype was sampled from a man in his forties with HIV.

The CDR3 protein sequence reads: CASSPGGRETQYF. DNA sequence: TGTGCCAGCAGCCCCGGGGGGAGGGAGACCCAGTACTTC. The V and J segments used are TRBV7-9 and TRBJ2-5, with 7 middle bases fitting TRBD2. For this chain, trimming is 5 bases at the V end and 5 bases at the J end, and the number of junction bases without a gene match is 5. The germline V gene (reference sequence) provides CDR1 SEHNR and CDR2 FQNEAQ. The CDR3 holds 13 amino acids from the cysteine to the phenylalanine. This entry keeps only the CDR3 DNA: 39 bases, framed from base 1.